Sequencing of this TCR beta chain was carried out in a study of cytomegalovirus exposure and HLA in healthy donors. Study-wide results and caveats: Within the data, a cluster of highly shared sequence variants was likely a sequencing artifact. Follow-up analysis found HLA locus-dependent TCR association rates, highest for DRB1 and lowest for HLA-C.

In regard to this clone: Its matching antigen is unknown.

The PCR contained 60 Vbeta and 13 Jbeta primers. Produced via immunoSEQ multiplex PCR; TCRdb's table is partial and in-frame only. Among 100,000 to 150,000 clones listed, roughly 73% were seen once. This CDR3 contains 15 residues. The V and J ends lost 5 bases and 8 bases, in that order; junction bases with no gene match: 7. Looked up from germline, CDR1 is SNHLY and CDR2 is FYNNEI. The chain couples TRBV2 to TRBJ2-3; TRBD2 aligns across 13 bases. This TCR was recovered from a man aged 55 to 70 in good health and CMV-seropositive. Sample: PBMCs. This CDR3 reads CASSLLAGGPGTQYF. DNA for the CDR3: TGTGCCAGCAGTCTACTAGCGGGGGGGCCGGGTACGCAGTATTTT.